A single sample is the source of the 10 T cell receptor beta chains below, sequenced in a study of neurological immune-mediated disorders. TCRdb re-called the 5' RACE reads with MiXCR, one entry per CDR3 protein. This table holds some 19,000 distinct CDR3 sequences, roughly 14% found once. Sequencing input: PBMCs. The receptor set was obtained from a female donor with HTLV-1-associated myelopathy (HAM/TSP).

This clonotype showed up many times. The CDR3 bases are TGTGCCACCAGTGACCGGGGACAGGGGCAAAGCGGGAGGGCCACCTACAATGAGCAGTTCTTC. It encodes CATSDRGQGQSGRATYNEQFF. The rearrangement links TRBV24-1 to TRBJ2-1; tentatively, D is TRBD1 or TRBD2 (10 bases each). Deletions cut 4 bases from V and 2 bases from J, with 29 bases between. The CDR3 is 21 amino acids. CDR1 and CDR2 (germline): KGHDR, SFDVKD.

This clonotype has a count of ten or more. The CDR3 region is CSAAEAGAGYNEQFF. CDR3 in DNA: TGCAGTGCTGCTGAAGCGGGGGCGGGATACAATGAGCAGTTCTTC. The chain is built from TRBV20-1 and TRBJ2-1, with 8 bases lining up with TRBD2. J was trimmed by 4 bases and V by 5 bases; bases with no gene match: 10. Germline V gives CDR1 DFQATT, CDR2 SNEGSKA (reference sequence). The CDR3 contains 15 residues.

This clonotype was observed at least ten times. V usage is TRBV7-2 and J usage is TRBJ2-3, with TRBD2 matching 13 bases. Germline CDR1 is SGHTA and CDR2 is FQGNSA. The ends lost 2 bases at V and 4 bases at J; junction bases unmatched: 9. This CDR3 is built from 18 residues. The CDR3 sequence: CASSLTSGGAGSPDTQYF. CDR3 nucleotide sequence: TGTGCCAGCAGCTTAACTAGCGGGGGGGCAGGGTCCCCAGATACGCAGTATTTT.

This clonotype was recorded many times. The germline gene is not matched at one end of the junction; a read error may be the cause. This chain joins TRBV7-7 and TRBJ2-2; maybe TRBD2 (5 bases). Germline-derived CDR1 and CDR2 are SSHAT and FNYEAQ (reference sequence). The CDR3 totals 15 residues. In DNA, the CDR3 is TGTGCTAGCAGCCCAAGATCGGGATCCACCGGGGAGCTGTTTTTT. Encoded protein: CASSPRSGSTGELFF.

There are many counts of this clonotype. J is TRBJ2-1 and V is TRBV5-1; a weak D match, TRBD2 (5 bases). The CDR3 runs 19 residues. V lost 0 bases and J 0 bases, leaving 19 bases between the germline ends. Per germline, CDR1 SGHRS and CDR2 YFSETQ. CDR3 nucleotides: TGCGCCAGCAGCTTGGCTACCCGAGAGACTGGGAGCTCCTACAATGAGCAGTTCTTC. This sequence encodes CASSLATRETGSSYNEQFF.

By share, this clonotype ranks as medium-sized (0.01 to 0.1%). Written as DNA, the CDR3 is TGTGCCAGCAGGGACAGGGGGAACACTGAAGCTTTCTTT. Protein: CASRDRGNTEAFF. The V gene is TRBV12-3 or TRBV12-4, the J gene TRBJ1-1; 9 positions match TRBD1. The CDR3 is made up of 13 amino acids. With 6 bases clipped from V and 1 base from J, the junction kept 0 bases outside the gene matches.

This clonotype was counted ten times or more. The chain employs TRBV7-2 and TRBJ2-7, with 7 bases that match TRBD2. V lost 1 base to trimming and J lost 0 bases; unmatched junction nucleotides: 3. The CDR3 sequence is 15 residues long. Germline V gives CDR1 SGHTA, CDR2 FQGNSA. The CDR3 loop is CASSLGGRASYEQYF. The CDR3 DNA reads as TGTGCCAGCAGCTTAGGTGGGAGGGCCTCCTACGAGCAGTACTTC.

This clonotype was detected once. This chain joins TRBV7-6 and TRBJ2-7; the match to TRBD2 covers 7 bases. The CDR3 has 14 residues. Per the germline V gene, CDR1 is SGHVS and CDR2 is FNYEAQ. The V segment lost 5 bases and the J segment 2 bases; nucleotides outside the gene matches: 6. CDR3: CASSRTGRTYEQYF. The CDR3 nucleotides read TGTGCCAGCAGCAGAACCGGGAGGACCTACGAGCAGTACTTC.

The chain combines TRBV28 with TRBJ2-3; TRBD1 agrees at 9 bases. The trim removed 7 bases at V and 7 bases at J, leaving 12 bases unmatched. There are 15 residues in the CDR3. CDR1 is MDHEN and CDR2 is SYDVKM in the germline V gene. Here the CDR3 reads CASNSPGQGINTQYF. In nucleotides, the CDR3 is TGTGCCAGCAATAGCCCGGGACAGGGAATTAATACGCAGTATTTT. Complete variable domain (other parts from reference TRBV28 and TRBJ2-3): DVKVTQSSRYLVKRTGEKVFLECVQDMDHENMFWYRQDPGLGLRLIYFSYDVKMKEKGDIPEGYSVSREKKERFSLILESASTNQTSMYLCASNSPGQGINTQYFGPGTRLTVL.

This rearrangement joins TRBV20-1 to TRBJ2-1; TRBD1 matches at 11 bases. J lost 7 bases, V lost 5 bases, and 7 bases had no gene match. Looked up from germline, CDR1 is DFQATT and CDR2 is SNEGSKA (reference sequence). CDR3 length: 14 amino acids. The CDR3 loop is CSAWTGGRKNEQFF. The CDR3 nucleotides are TGCAGTGCTTGGACAGGGGGCCGTAAGAATGAGCAGTTCTTC.